Below, one T cell receptor beta chain is given with its context. What it binds is not known. V shed 5 bases and J 8 bases; nucleotides not matched to a gene: 7. The germline CDR1 and CDR2 sequences are PRHDT and FYEKMQ (reference sequence). CDR3 length: 15 residues. The data originate from a study of T cells in Graves' hyperthyroidism and ophthalmopathy. A NOSPECS grade of at least 4, a Clinical Activity Score of at least 3 and duration under 3 months were recorded in ophthalmopathy patients. Uncontrolled infections, other autoimmune diseases, pregnancy or lactation led to exclusion of patients. Study conclusions and caveats: Onset of ophthalmopathy came a median roughly 6.9 months after the model predicted it.

The investigators amplified TCR beta CDR3 regions from RNA transcripts. HTBI primers were used for first-round RT-PCR of the TCR CDR3. One entry per CDR3 protein results from TCRdb running MiXCR on the multiplex PCR reads. In the table there are over 350,000 distinct CDR3 sequences, approximately 14% of which are singletons. This chain joins TRBV13 and TRBJ2-1; 12 bases map to TRBD2. The receptor comes from a man aged 18 to 29 with Graves' ophthalmopathy. Sequenced input: blood. This chain's CDR3 is CASSLAGGPSDEQFF. CDR3 DNA sequence: TGTGCCAGCAGCCTAGCGGGAGGGCCATCGGATGAGCAGTTCTTC.